This T cell receptor beta chain was observed in a study of cytomegalovirus exposure and HLA in healthy donors. Profiled with immunoSEQ multiplex PCR; TCRdb holds only in-frame clones, not every one. This table holds around 300,000 clones, just over 85% found once. The CDR3 runs to 13 residues. Germline CDR1 is KGHSH and CDR2 is LQKENI. The ends were cut back, 3 bases at V and 5 bases at J, with 11 bases in the middle. The rearrangement links TRBV18 to TRBJ2-7, with a tentative D call TRBD1 (5 bases). The sequence was obtained from a woman between 18 and 29 years old in good health and CMV-seronegative. The sequencing sample was made of PBMCs. CDR3 bases: TGTGCCAGCTCACCGGACCCAGGGAACGAGCAGTACTTC. Residues: CASSPDPGNEQYF.